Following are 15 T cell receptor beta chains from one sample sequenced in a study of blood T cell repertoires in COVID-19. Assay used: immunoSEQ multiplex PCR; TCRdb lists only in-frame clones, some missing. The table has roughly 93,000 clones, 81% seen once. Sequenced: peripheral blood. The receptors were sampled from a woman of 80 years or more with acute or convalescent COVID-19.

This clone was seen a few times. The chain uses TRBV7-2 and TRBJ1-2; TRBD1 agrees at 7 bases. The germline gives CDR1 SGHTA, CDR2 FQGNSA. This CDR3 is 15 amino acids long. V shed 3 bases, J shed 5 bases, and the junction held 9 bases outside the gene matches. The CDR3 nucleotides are TGTGCCAGCAGCTTGCCGGGACAGAGCAGTTATGGCTACACCTTC. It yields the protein CASSLPGQSSYGYTF.

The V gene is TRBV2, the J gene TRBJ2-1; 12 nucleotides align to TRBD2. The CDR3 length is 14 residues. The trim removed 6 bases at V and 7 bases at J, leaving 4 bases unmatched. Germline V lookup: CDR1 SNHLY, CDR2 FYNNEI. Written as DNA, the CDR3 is TGTGCCAGCAGAAGACTAGCGGGGGTTAATGAGCAGTTCTTC. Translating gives CASRRLAGVNEQFF.

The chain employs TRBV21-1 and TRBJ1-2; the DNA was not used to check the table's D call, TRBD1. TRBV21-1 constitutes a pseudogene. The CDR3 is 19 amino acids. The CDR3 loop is CASSKEVYSRALSGYGYTF. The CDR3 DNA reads TGTGCCAGCAGCAAAGAGGTATATAGCAGGGCTCTTTCGGGCTATGGCTACACCTTC.

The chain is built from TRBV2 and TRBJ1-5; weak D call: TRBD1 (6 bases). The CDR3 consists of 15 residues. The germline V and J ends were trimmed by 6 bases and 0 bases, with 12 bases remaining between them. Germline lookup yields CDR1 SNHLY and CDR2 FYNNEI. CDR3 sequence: CASRVQGYSNQPQHF. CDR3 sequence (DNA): TGTGCCAGCAGAGTACAGGGCTATAGCAATCAGCCCCAGCATTTT.

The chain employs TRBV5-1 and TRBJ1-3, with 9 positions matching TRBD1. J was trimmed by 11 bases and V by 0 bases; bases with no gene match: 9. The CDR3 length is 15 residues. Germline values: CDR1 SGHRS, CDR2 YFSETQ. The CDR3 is CASSLEDRGDTAIYF. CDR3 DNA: TGCGCCAGCAGCTTGGAGGACAGGGGAGATACCGCCATATATTTT.

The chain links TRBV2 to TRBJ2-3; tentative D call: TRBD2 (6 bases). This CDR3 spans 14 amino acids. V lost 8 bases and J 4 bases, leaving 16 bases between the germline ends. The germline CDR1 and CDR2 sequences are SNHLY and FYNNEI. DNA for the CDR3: TGTGCCAGCTTTAAACTAGCTAGAGCAGATACGCAGTATTTT. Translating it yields CASFKLARADTQYF.

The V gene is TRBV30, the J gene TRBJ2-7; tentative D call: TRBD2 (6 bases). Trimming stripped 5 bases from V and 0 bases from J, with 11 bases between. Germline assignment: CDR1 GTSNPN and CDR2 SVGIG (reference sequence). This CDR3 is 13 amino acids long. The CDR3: CAWGREVSYEQYF. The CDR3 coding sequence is TGTGCCTGGGGCAGGGAGGTCTCCTACGAGCAGTACTTC.

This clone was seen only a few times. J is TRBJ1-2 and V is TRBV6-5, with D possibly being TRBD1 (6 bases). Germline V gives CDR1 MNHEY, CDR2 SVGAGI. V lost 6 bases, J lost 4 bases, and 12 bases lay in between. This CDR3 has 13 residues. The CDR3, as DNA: TGTGCCAGCAGCAGGGTAGGGGGCTATGGCTACACCTTC. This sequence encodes CASSRVGGYGYTF.

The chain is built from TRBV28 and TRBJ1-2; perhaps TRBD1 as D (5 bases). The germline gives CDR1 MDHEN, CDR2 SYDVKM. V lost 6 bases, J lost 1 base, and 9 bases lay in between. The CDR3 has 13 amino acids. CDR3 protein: CASSRTSNYGYTF. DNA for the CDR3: TGTGCCAGCAGCCGGACAAGTAACTATGGCTACACCTTC.

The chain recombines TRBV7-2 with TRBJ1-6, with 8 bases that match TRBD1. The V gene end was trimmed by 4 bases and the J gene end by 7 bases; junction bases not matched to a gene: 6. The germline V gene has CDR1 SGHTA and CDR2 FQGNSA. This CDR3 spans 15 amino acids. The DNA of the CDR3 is TGTGCCAGCAGCTCCGCGGACAGGGTGAATTCACCCCTCCACTTT. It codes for CASSSADRVNSPLHF.

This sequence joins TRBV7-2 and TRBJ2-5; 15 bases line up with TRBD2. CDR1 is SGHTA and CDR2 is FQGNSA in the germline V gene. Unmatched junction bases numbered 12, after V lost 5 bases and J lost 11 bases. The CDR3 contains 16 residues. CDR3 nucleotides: TGTGCCAGCAGCCGGACGCGGACTAGCGGGGGGGATGGTCAGTACTTC. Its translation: CASSRTRTSGGDGQYF.

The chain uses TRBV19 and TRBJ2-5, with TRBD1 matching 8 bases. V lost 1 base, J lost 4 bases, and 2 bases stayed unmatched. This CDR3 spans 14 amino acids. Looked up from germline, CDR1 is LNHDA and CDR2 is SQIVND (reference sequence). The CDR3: CASSIGTGRETQYF. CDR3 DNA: TGTGCCAGTAGTATAGGGACAGGGAGAGAGACCCAGTACTTC.

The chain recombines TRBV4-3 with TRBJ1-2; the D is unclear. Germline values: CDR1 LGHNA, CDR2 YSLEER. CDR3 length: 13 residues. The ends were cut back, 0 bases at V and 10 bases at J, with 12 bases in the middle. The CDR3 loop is CASSQEYSGDYTF. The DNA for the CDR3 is TGCGCCAGCAGCCAAGAGTACTCCGGAGACTACACCTTC.

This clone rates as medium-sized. CDR3 in DNA: TGTGCCAGCAGCCAACAGGGGTATGAGCAGTTCTTC. It codes for CASSQQGYEQFF. V and J are TRBV28 and TRBJ2-1; 7 nucleotides align to TRBD1. Trimming took 6 bases from V and 8 from J; bases not matched to a gene: 4. CDR1 and CDR2 from the germline V gene are MDHEN and SYDVKM. The CDR3 consists of 12 residues.

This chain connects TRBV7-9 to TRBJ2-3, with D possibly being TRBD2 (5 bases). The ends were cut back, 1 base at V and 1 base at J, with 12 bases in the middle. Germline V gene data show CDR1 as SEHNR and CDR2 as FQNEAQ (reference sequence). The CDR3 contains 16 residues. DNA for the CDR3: TGTGCCAGCAGCTTAGTAGCGCTAGGGCGCACAGATACGCAGTATTTT. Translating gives CASSLVALGRTDTQYF. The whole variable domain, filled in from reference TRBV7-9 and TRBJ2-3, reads DTGVSQNPRHKITKRGQNVTFRCDPISEHNRLYWYRQTLGQGPEFLTYFQNEAQLEKSRLLSDRFSAERPKGSFSTLEIQRTEQGDSAMYLCASSLVALGRTDTQYFGPGTRLTVL.